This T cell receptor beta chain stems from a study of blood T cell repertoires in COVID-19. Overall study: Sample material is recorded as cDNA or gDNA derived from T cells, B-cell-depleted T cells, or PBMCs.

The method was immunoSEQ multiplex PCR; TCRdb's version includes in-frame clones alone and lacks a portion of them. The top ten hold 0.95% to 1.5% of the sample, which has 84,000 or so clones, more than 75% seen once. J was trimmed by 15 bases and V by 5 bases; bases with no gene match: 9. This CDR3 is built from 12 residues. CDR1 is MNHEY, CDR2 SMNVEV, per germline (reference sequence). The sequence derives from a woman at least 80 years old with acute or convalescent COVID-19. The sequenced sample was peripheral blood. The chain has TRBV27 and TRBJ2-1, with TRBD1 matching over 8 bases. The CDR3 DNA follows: TGTGCCAGCAGTCTCGACAGGGGCTCATGGTTCTTC. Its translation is CASSLDRGSWFF.